These 30 T cell receptor beta chains came from one sample sequenced in a study of blood T cell repertoires in COVID-19. Clones were read by immunoSEQ multiplex PCR, and TCRdb kept only the in-frame ones, dropping some. The sample has 100,000 to 120,000 clones, 80% to 90% seen once. Sequencing was performed on peripheral blood. The receptors derive from a woman between 45 and 65 years old with acute or convalescent COVID-19.

The V and J genes are TRBV7-6 and TRBJ2-2; tentatively, D is TRBD1 (6 bases). The CDR3 runs to 16 residues. Germline CDR1 and CDR2: SGHVS and FNYEAQ. The ends were cut back, 2 bases at V and 1 base at J, with 11 bases in the middle. The CDR3 coding sequence is TGTGCCAGCAGCTTAAGTATGACAGGGAACACCGGGGAGCTGTTTTTT. Amino acids: CASSLSMTGNTGELFF.

The chain joins TRBV24-1 to TRBJ2-2; 10 nucleotides line up with TRBD1. Germline values: CDR1 KGHDR, CDR2 SFDVKD. V shed 4 bases and J 11 bases; nucleotides not matched to a gene: 6. The CDR3 extends over 14 amino acids. As DNA, the CDR3 is TGTGCCACCAGTGACACGGACAGGGGGGTTGAGCTGTTTTTT. Its protein is CATSDTDRGVELFF.

This chain links TRBV28 with TRBJ2-1, with D possibly matching TRBD1 (6 bases). V was pared by 5 bases and J by 7 bases, with 15 bases between. The CDR3 loop spans 14 amino acids. CDR1 is MDHEN and CDR2 is SYDVKM in the germline V gene. CDR3 sequence: CASSGLGGKNEQFF. CDR3 coding DNA: TGTGCCAGCAGTGGGCTAGGGGGTAAGAATGAGCAGTTCTTC.

The chain joins TRBV6-1 to TRBJ1-1; no clear D. The CDR3 covers 15 residues. The ends were cut back, 2 bases at V and 4 bases at J, with 14 bases in the middle. Germline values: CDR1 MNHNS, CDR2 SASEGT. The CDR3, as DNA: TGTGCCAGCAGTGAAATCATCCGTCGCGGCACTGAAGCTTTCTTT. This sequence encodes CASSEIIRRGTEAFF.

The chain employs TRBV6-6 and TRBJ2-1; 10 nucleotides agree with TRBD2. The V gene's germline CDR1 is MNHNY and CDR2 SVGAGI (reference sequence). The ends lost 7 bases at V and 14 bases at J; junction bases unmatched: 14. This CDR3 is 14 amino acids long. The CDR3 here is CASTRTSGANLEFF. The CDR3 nucleotides read TGTGCCAGCACTAGGACTAGCGGAGCTAATCTGGAGTTCTTC.

CDR3: CATSNWVDRSGETQYF. The DNA of the CDR3 is TGTGCCACCAGCAACTGGGTTGACAGGTCGGGGGAGACCCAGTACTTC. This sequence joins TRBV15 and TRBJ2-5; weak D call: TRBD1 (6 bases). V lost 4 bases and J 5 bases, leaving 20 bases between the germline ends. The CDR3 is 16 residues long. The germline V gene encodes CDR1 LNHNV and CDR2 YYDKDF (reference sequence).

The rearrangement links TRBV19 to TRBJ1-3; D is uncertain. The germline V gene has CDR1 LNHDA and CDR2 SQIVND (reference sequence). The CDR3 spans 13 residues. Trimming cost V 10 bases and J 0 bases, with 10 bases left between them. CDR3 protein: CATSWASGNTIYF. Written as DNA, the CDR3 is TGTGCCACTTCATGGGCCTCTGGAAACACCATATATTTT.

This rearrangement joins TRBV10-3 to TRBJ1-3; no clear D. Germline lookup yields CDR1 ENHRY and CDR2 SYGVKD. The CDR3 runs to 11 residues. The germline V and J ends were trimmed by 10 bases and 3 bases, with 7 bases remaining between them. CDR3: CATEFGNTIYF. The CDR3 bases are TGTGCCACCGAGTTTGGAAACACCATATATTTT.

The chain recombines TRBV15 with TRBJ1-5, with a possible D match to TRBD1 (6 bases). This CDR3 comprises 17 residues. V lost 0 bases and J lost 2, with 14 bases in between. Germline CDR1 LNHNV, CDR2 YYDKDF (reference sequence). CDR3 in amino acids: CATSRDRSGAGNQPQHF. CDR3 coding DNA: TGTGCCACCAGCAGAGATAGATCAGGGGCTGGCAATCAGCCCCAGCATTTT.

Here the CDR3 reads CASSYSSAGVGEQYF. The CDR3, as DNA: TGTGCCAGCAGTTACTCGTCCGCGGGAGTGGGCGAGCAGTACTTC. The V gene is TRBV6-2 or TRBV6-3, the J gene TRBJ2-7, with 7 bases fitting TRBD2. Per the germline V gene, CDR1 is MNHEY and CDR2 is SVGEGT. The CDR3 covers 15 residues. V was clipped by 0 bases and J by 6 bases; unmatched bases: 8.

The rearrangement joins TRBV6-5 to TRBJ1-4; TRBD1 matches 7 bases. CDR1 is MNHEY and CDR2 is SVGAGI in the germline V gene. Unmatched junction bases numbered 8, after V lost 8 bases and J lost 5 bases. The CDR3 loop spans 14 amino acids. This CDR3 reads CASDRGQVNEKLFF. CDR3 nucleotides: TGTGCCAGCGACCGAGGACAGGTCAATGAAAAACTGTTTTTT.

The chain carries TRBV5-8 and TRBJ1-2; 10 nucleotides align to TRBD1. The V gene's germline CDR1 is SGHTS and CDR2 YDEGEE. This CDR3 is built from 16 residues. V was clipped by 4 bases and J by 4 bases; unmatched bases: 10. As DNA, the CDR3 is TGTGCCAGCAGCCAAACTTCGGACAGGGGGGCCTATGGCTACACCTTC. It codes for CASSQTSDRGAYGYTF.

Notes on this clone: One end of the junction fails to match germline, which may point to a read error. This chain uses TRBV9 with TRBJ2-3; D is possibly TRBD1 (5 bases). This CDR3 contains 14 residues. CDR1 is SGDLS, CDR2 YYNGEE, per germline. CDR3 coding DNA: TGTGCCAGCGGCGTGGGGCCGCGCACAGATACGCAGTATTTT. This codes for CASGVGPRTDTQYF.

This clone was seen only once. The DNA for the CDR3 is TGCGCCAGCAGGTCTGGAGCGGGCACACAAGAGACCCAGTACTTC. Its protein is CASRSGAGTQETQYF. The rearrangement links TRBV5-1 to TRBJ2-5; the D gene is possibly TRBD2 (6 bases). Germline V gene data show CDR1 as SGHRS and CDR2 as YFSETQ. The CDR3 runs to 15 residues. V shed 5 bases and J shed 2 bases, with 16 bases lying between them.

The chain carries TRBV2 and TRBJ2-3; 10 bases match TRBD1. Germline lookup yields CDR1 SNHLY and CDR2 FYNNEI. J was trimmed by 3 bases and V by 7 bases; bases with no gene match: 10. The CDR3 length is 16 residues. CDR3 bases: TGTGCCAGCAAGGCAGACAGGGGGCGCCGGACAGATACGCAGTATTTT. This gives the protein CASKADRGRRTDTQYF.

This sequence joins TRBV27 and TRBJ2-7; 8 nucleotides align to TRBD2. Trimming removed 3 bases from V and 0 bases from J; junction bases left unmatched: 7. In germline, CDR1 is MNHEY, CDR2 SMNVEV (reference sequence). CDR3 size: 16 residues. CDR3 loop: CASSFSGGRSSYEQYF. In DNA form, the CDR3 reads TGTGCCAGCAGTTTCTCAGGCGGGAGGAGCTCCTACGAGCAGTACTTC.

Here the CDR3 DNA reads TGTGCCAGCAGAGCCAAGGACTTCTCCTCCTACGAGCAGTACTTC. Protein product: CASRAKDFSSYEQYF. V usage is TRBV6-5 and J usage is TRBJ2-7, with D maybe TRBD2 (5 bases). V dropped 6 bases and J dropped 0 bases, with 15 bases sitting between them. This CDR3 contains 15 residues. The germline V gene has CDR1 MNHEY and CDR2 SVGAGI.

This clone was detected only once. V usage is TRBV24-1 and J usage is TRBJ1-4; 10 bases fit TRBD1. Germline V gene data show CDR1 as KGHDR and CDR2 as SFDVKD. The V and J ends lost 4 bases and 7 bases, in that order; junction bases with no gene match: 8. This CDR3 has 16 amino acids. Here the CDR3 reads CATSDPGQGEGEKLFF. In DNA, the CDR3 is TGTGCCACCAGTGACCCCGGACAGGGGGAGGGTGAAAAACTGTTTTTT.

The genes are TRBV5-4 and TRBJ1-1, with D perhaps TRBD1 (5 bases). The V end lost 3 bases, the J end lost 0 bases, and 9 bases lay between the germline ends. Germline CDR1 is SGHNT and CDR2 is YYREEE (reference sequence). The CDR3 runs 14 residues. CDR3 in DNA: TGTGCCAGCAGCTGGGGCCCGGTGAACACTGAAGCTTTCTTT. Amino acids: CASSWGPVNTEAFF. Full variable domain (outside the CDR3, taken from reference TRBV5-4 and TRBJ1-1): ETGVTQSPTHLIKTRGQQVTLRCSSQSGHNTVSWYQQALGQGPQFIFQYYREEENGRGNFPPRFSGLQFPNYSSELNVNALELDDSALYLCASSWGPVNTEAFFGQGTRLTVV.

This clone came up once. The rearrangement links TRBV4-1 to TRBJ2-3, with D possibly being TRBD1 (5 bases). CDR1 and CDR2 from the germline V gene are MGHRA and YSYEKL. The CDR3 loop spans 15 amino acids. V gave up 1 base and J gave up 4 bases, with 12 bases separating them. The CDR3 spells CASSQVRVWADTQYF. The CDR3 coding sequence is TGCGCCAGCAGCCAAGTCAGGGTATGGGCAGATACGCAGTATTTT.

The rearrangement uses TRBV10-1 and TRBJ2-3; 7 bases line up with TRBD2. CDR3 length: 15 residues. The germline CDR1 and CDR2 sequences are WNHNN and SYGVQD (reference sequence). Unmatched junction bases numbered 8, after V lost 5 bases and J lost 3 bases. DNA for the CDR3: TGCGCCAGCAGTAGGGCGGGAGAGCGGACAGATACGCAGTATTTT. Residues: CASSRAGERTDTQYF.

This rearrangement joins TRBV7-2 to TRBJ1-6; 9 bases map to TRBD1. Germline values: CDR1 SGHTA, CDR2 FQGNSA. The CDR3 spans 16 residues. V dropped 5 bases and J dropped 7; count of bases not matched to a gene: 9. The CDR3 sequence is CASSLHSGQGNSPLHF. In DNA, the CDR3 is TGTGCCAGCAGCCTTCATTCAGGACAGGGGAATTCACCCCTCCACTTT.

The chain couples TRBV19 to TRBJ1-1, with TRBD1 matching 10 bases. V lost 4 bases to trimming and J lost 7 bases; unmatched junction nucleotides: 12. Per the germline V gene, CDR1 is LNHDA and CDR2 is SQIVND (reference sequence). The CDR3 is 16 amino acids. The CDR3: CASSNRDRGVLGEAFF. CDR3 in DNA: TGTGCCAGTAGTAACCGGGACAGGGGCGTATTAGGTGAAGCTTTCTTT.

The chain carries TRBV10-3 and TRBJ2-1; TRBD2 matches at 9 bases. CDR3 size: 16 residues. The trim removed 4 bases at V and 7 bases at J, leaving 11 bases unmatched. The germline gives CDR1 ENHRY, CDR2 SYGVKD. CDR3 sequence: CAISVGGAGGRNEQFF. CDR3 DNA: TGTGCCATCAGTGTTGGCGGAGCGGGAGGTCGGAATGAGCAGTTCTTC.

This clone was counted between two and nine times. The V call is TRBV18, the J call TRBJ1-1; D is unresolved. Trimming left V 2 bases short and J 1 base short, with 5 bases between. The CDR3 sequence is 13 residues long. Germline CDR1 and CDR2: KGHSH and LQKENI. This CDR3 is CASSPTENTEAFF. CDR3 sequence (DNA): TGTGCCAGCTCACCAACAGAGAACACTGAAGCTTTCTTT.

The chain is built from TRBV4-1 and TRBJ1-2; TRBD1 matches at 7 bases. V gave up 8 bases and J gave up 5 bases; unmatched junction bases: 17. Germline assignment: CDR1 MGHRA and CDR2 YSYEKL. The CDR3 spans 16 residues. CDR3 nucleotide sequence: TGCGCCAGCTCCCCCGCGGGAGGGGGCGAAGTTTATGGCTACACCTTC. Translating gives CASSPAGGGEVYGYTF.

The chain links TRBV28 to TRBJ1-4; D gene uncertain. Germline CDR1 reads MDHEN; CDR2 reads SYDVKM. The CDR3 is 15 amino acids. Deletions cut 3 bases from V and 3 bases from J, with 11 bases between. The CDR3 bases are TGTGCCAGCAGTTTGGAGAAAGAGGCTAATGAAAAACTGTTTTTT. It translates to CASSLEKEANEKLFF.

The chain recombines TRBV4-3 with TRBJ2-7; TRBD2 matches 7 bases. CDR1 is LGHNA and CDR2 is YSLEER in the germline V gene. The trim removed 0 bases at V and 5 bases at J, leaving 13 bases unmatched. The CDR3 spans 17 residues. The CDR3 here is CASSQDFRGRALNEQYF. CDR3 nucleotides: TGCGCCAGCAGCCAAGATTTCCGGGGGAGGGCTCTGAACGAGCAGTACTTC.

This sequence joins TRBV4-1 and TRBJ2-7; 7 bases match TRBD1. This CDR3 region has 15 residues. Trimming at V came to 6 bases and at J to 2 bases, leaving 10 bases not matched to a gene. CDR1 and CDR2 (germline): MGHRA, YSYEKL. CDR3 loop: CASRPTGTAAYEQYF. As DNA, the CDR3 is TGCGCCAGCAGACCCACCGGGACAGCGGCCTACGAGCAGTACTTC.

The chain's CDR3 is CASSPRLVHNEQFF. The CDR3 DNA sequence: TGTGCCAGTAGTCCTCGTTTAGTCCACAATGAGCAGTTCTTC. The J gene is TRBJ2-1, the V gene TRBV19; no reliable D call. Trimming took off 5 bases at V and 5 bases at J, with 13 bases between the two ends. Germline lookup yields CDR1 LNHDA and CDR2 SQIVND (reference sequence). CDR3 length: 14 residues.